This T cell receptor beta chain was profiled in a study of T-cell reconstitution after alpha-beta-depleted transplantation in children. Whole-study results and caveats: Recipient T cells and thymic progenitors that survived gave rise to the high TCRbeta diversity observed at day 60 in some patients. T-cell numbers and diversity, one year after transplant, stemmed largely from T cells that were newly produced. Expanded clones from the graft, numbering several hundred, reportedly supplied alpha-beta T cells about two months after transplant.

A library of TCRbeta sequences, prepared with unique molecular identifiers, was generated. TCRdb passed the PCR reads through MiXCR, listing each CDR3 protein once. The profile shows 550,000 to 600,000 distinct CDR3 sequences, about 23% of them singletons. This clonotype was recorded a few times. Its antigen remains unknown. This CDR3 contains 12 residues. V gave up 4 bases and J gave up 0 bases, with 6 bases separating them. Per the germline V gene, CDR1 is SQVTM and CDR2 is ANQGSEA. The material sequenced was PBMCs, mostly from graft donor cells, taken 360 days after TCRalphabeta/CD19-depleted stem cell transplant. The chain joins TRBV29-1 to TRBJ1-1; D unresolved. The TCR sequence derives from a boy in the first two years of life who had a stem cell transplant for acute myeloid leukemia, so the T cells may come from the graft donor. The CDR3 DNA reads as TGCAGCGTTGCCTTCATGAACACTGAAGCTTTCTTT. This sequence encodes CSVAFMNTEAFF.